The 31 T cell receptor beta chains below come from one sample, sequenced in a study of T cell repertoires in cytomegalovirus infection. TCRdb itself ran the reads through MiXCR, one entry per CDR3 protein. The sample has about 260,000 distinct CDR3 sequences, approximately 13% seen once. Sequencing input: PBMCs. The receptors were sampled from a human donor in good health (CMV status not recorded). Some clones in this sample may be carry-over from other donors' samples.

The chain couples TRBV5-1 to TRBJ2-3; 13 bases line up with TRBD2. The CDR3 consists of 19 residues. After removal of 2 bases from V and 2 bases from J, the junction contained 11 bases not matched to a gene. Germline V lookup: CDR1 SGHRS, CDR2 YFSETQ. The CDR3 region has the DNA TGCGCCAGCAGCTTCTATTTAGGGACTAGCGGGGCCTCCACAGATACGCAGTATTTT. Its translation is CASSFYLGTSGASTDTQYF.

The chain carries TRBV2 and TRBJ1-5, with D perhaps matching TRBD1 (5 bases). V dropped 6 bases and J dropped 6 bases, with 12 bases sitting between them. Germline CDR1 and CDR2: SNHLY and FYNNEI. This CDR3 is built from 13 residues. In DNA form, the CDR3 reads TGTGCCAGCAGGGGGACCTTCCCTCAGCCCCAGCATTTT. This gives the protein CASRGTFPQPQHF.

This clonotype was detected only a few times. The CDR3 region has the DNA TGCAGCGTCGAACAGGGAGAAAAGGTTTGTTCACCCCTCCACTTT. Amino acid sequence: CSVEQGEKVCSPLHF. The chain couples TRBV29-1 to TRBJ1-6; D possibly corresponds to TRBD1 (6 bases). The CDR3 is 15 residues long. Germline V CDR1 and CDR2: SQVTM, ANQGSEA. V lost 6 bases and J lost 9, with 21 bases in between.

The CDR3 spells CSAKVGAPGEKLFF. CDR3 sequence (DNA): TGCAGCGCCAAAGTGGGGGCCCCAGGTGAAAAACTGTTTTTT. V is TRBV29-1 and J is TRBJ1-4; possible D gene TRBD1, 6 bases. The CDR3 extends over 14 amino acids. The germline V and J ends were trimmed by 7 bases and 7 bases, with 19 bases remaining between them. Germline-derived CDR1 and CDR2 are SQVTM and ANQGSEA. The full variable domain, its missing parts supplied by reference TRBV29-1 and TRBJ1-4, is SAVISQKPSRDICQRGTSLTIQCQVDSQVTMMFWYRQQPGQSLTLIATANQGSEATYESGFVIDKFPISRPNLTFSTLTVSNMSPEDSSIYLCSAKVGAPGEKLFFGSGTQLSVL.

This clonotype was observed at least ten times. The chain recombines TRBV2 with TRBJ1-3, with D uncertain. The germline CDR1 and CDR2 sequences are SNHLY and FYNNEI. This CDR3 is 16 amino acids long. V lost 2 bases and J lost 0, with 11 bases in between. The chain's CDR3 is CASSESVFISGNTIYF. CDR3 nucleotide sequence: TGTGCCAGCAGTGAATCAGTCTTCATCTCTGGAAACACCATATATTTT.

On this clonotype itself: Sequence at one end of the junction differs from germline and may be a read error. The chain combines TRBV6-4 with TRBJ2-1; no clear D gene. CDR1 is MRHNA, CDR2 SNTAGT, per germline. The CDR3 totals 13 residues. The chain's CDR3 is CASSDSTVDRLIF. The CDR3 DNA is TGTGCCAGCAGTGACTCGACCGTGGACCGACTCATCTTC.

This clonotype was seen at least ten times. The chain employs TRBV7-3 and TRBJ2-3; TRBD2 agrees at 7 bases. After removal of 4 bases from V and 6 bases from J, the junction contained 10 bases not matched to a gene. Looked up from germline, CDR1 is SGHTA and CDR2 is FQGTGA. CDR3 size: 15 residues. CDR3 protein: CASSSPAGRLDTQYF. The CDR3 coding sequence is TGTGCCAGCAGCTCCCCAGCGGGGAGGTTGGATACGCAGTATTTT.

This clonotype occurred many times. The chain joins TRBV19 to TRBJ2-2; 8 bases fit TRBD2. V was pared by 7 bases and J by 3 bases, with 10 bases of the junction left unmatched. The CDR3 has 16 residues. Germline V gene sequence: CDR1 LNHDA, CDR2 SQIVND (reference sequence). The CDR3 loop reads CASILTGREDTGELFF. The CDR3 bases are TGTGCCAGTATCCTAACGGGGCGGGAGGACACCGGGGAGCTGTTTTTT. Filled out from reference TRBV19 and TRBJ2-2, the complete variable domain reads DGGITQSPKYLFRKEGQNVTLSCEQNLNHDAMYWYRQDPGQGLRLIYYSQIVNDFQKGDIAEGYSVSREKKESFPLTVTSAQKNPTAFYLCASILTGREDTGELFFGEGSRLTVL.

The genes are TRBV9 and TRBJ2-1, with 8 bases aligning to TRBD2. This CDR3 region has 15 residues. The V segment lost 3 bases and the J segment 10 bases; nucleotides outside the gene matches: 12. The germline CDR1 and CDR2 sequences are SGDLS and YYNGEE. The CDR3 protein is CASSGGGTREWEQFF. The CDR3 region has the DNA TGTGCCAGCAGCGGGGGGGGGACTAGGGAATGGGAGCAGTTCTTC.

V gene TRBV20-1 combines with J gene TRBJ2-1; D remains ambiguous. The CDR3 is 11 amino acids. V was shortened by 0 bases and J by 5 bases, with 2 bases between the two germline ends. CDR1 is DFQATT, CDR2 SNEGSKA, per germline (reference sequence). The DNA for the CDR3 is TGCAGTGCTAGAGAAGACAATGAGCAGTTCTTC. It translates to CSAREDNEQFF.

J is TRBJ2-1 and V is TRBV18; TRBD2 matches 9 bases. Germline values: CDR1 KGHSH, CDR2 LQKENI. The junction had 9 bases not matched to a gene; V was cut back by 3 bases and J by 6 bases. The CDR3 runs to 16 residues. The CDR3 DNA follows: TGTGCCAGCTCACCGACAAAGCTAGCGGGGCTCAATGAGCAGTTCTTC. This gives the protein CASSPTKLAGLNEQFF.

In its sample, this clonotype was seen once. The gene calls are TRBV12-3 or TRBV12-4 and TRBJ1-6, with no clear D. With 3 bases removed from V and 0 bases from J, the gap between germline ends came to 9 bases. This CDR3 comprises 16 residues. The CDR3 loop is CASSFHRSSYNSPLHF. The CDR3 DNA is TGTGCCAGCAGTTTTCACAGAAGCTCCTATAATTCACCCCTCCACTTT.

The sample holds a few counts of this clonotype. A much larger clone sits a single nucleotide away, making a read error possible. This chain uses TRBV18 with TRBJ1-5; possible D gene TRBD1, 5 bases. Germline V gives CDR1 KGHSH, CDR2 LQKENI. Trimming stripped 2 bases from V and 6 bases from J, with 8 bases between. The CDR3 has 13 amino acids. The CDR3 bases are TGTGCCAGCTCACCATCCGGGGGTCAGCCCCAGCATTTT. Encoded protein: CASSPSGGQPQHF. Drawing the rest from reference TRBV18 and TRBJ1-5, the complete variable domain is NAGVMQNPRHLVRRRGQEARLRCSPMKGHSHVYWYRQLPEEGLKFMVYLQKENIIDESGMPKERFSAEFPKEGPSILRIQQVVRGDSAAYFCASSPSGGQPQHFGDGTRLSIL.

This clonotype was recorded many times. The junction shows a germline mismatch at one end, possibly a read error. The rearrangement joins TRBV4-1 to TRBJ1-1; perhaps TRBD1 as D (6 bases). Germline CDR1 reads MGHRA; CDR2 reads YSYEKL. This CDR3 contains 16 residues. CDR3 amino acids: CASSQDSGVANTEAFF. The CDR3 bases are TGTGCCAGCAGCCAAGACTCAGGGGTGGCGAACACTGAAGCTTTCTTT.

CDR3 loop: CASSRGRGQQPQHF. The CDR3 DNA sequence: TGTGCCAGCTCAAGGGGCAGGGGGCAACAGCCCCAGCATTTT. The chain carries TRBV18 and TRBJ1-5; 8 positions agree with TRBD1. CDR1 and CDR2 (germline): KGHSH, LQKENI. Trimming cost V 5 bases and J 7 bases; bases outside gene matches: 7. The CDR3 spans 14 residues. The full variable domain, with the rest looked up from reference TRBV18 and TRBJ1-5, is NAGVMQNPRHLVRRRGQEARLRCSPMKGHSHVYWYRQLPEEGLKFMVYLQKENIIDESGMPKERFSAEFPKEGPSILRIQQVVRGDSAAYFCASSRGRGQQPQHFGDGTRLSIL.

This clonotype was counted a few times. J is TRBJ2-1 and V is TRBV2; D gene unclear. Germline V CDR1 and CDR2: SNHLY, FYNNEI. Deletions cut 8 bases from V and 1 base from J, with 12 bases between. This CDR3 spans 14 amino acids. CDR3 in DNA: TGTGCCAGCGGCCTGACGAGGTCCTACAATGAGCAGTTCTTC. It codes for CASGLTRSYNEQFF.

This clonotype has a count of ten or more. The chain joins TRBV11-2 to TRBJ1-1; D gene unclear. The ends were cut back, 1 base at V and 5 bases at J, with 14 bases in the middle. The CDR3 covers 15 residues. CDR1 is SGHAT, CDR2 FQNNGV, per germline. The CDR3 reads CASSLGGQQWTEAFF. CDR3 DNA sequence: TGTGCCAGCAGCTTAGGCGGGCAGCAATGGACTGAAGCTTTCTTT.

This clonotype was counted a few times. The chain couples TRBV29-1 to TRBJ2-7; 9 positions agree with TRBD2. Germline CDR1 is SQVTM and CDR2 is ANQGSEA. The CDR3 has 14 residues. The V segment lost 4 bases and the J segment 2 bases; nucleotides outside the gene matches: 6. CDR3 region: CSVGEAGGPYEQYF. The CDR3 DNA is TGCAGCGTTGGAGAAGCGGGGGGACCCTACGAGCAGTACTTC.

This clonotype was counted at least ten times. The rearrangement uses TRBV7-8 and TRBJ2-3; D is tentatively TRBD1 or TRBD2 (7 bases each). The CDR3 totals 14 residues. Germline values: CDR1 SGHVS, CDR2 FQNEAQ. V was pared by 5 bases and J by 5 bases, with 14 bases between. DNA for the CDR3: TGTGCCAGCAGCCCCAGGGGGAGGGGAGATACGCAGTATTTT. It specifies CASSPRGRGDTQYF. The whole variable domain, filled in from reference TRBV7-8 and TRBJ2-3, reads GAGVSQSPRYKVAKRGQDVALRCDPISGHVSLFWYQQALGQGPEFLTYFQNEAQLDKSGLPSDRFFAERPEGSVSTLKIQRTQQEDSAVYLCASSPRGRGDTQYFGPGTRLTVL.

This chain joins TRBV29-1 and TRBJ1-1; TRBD1 might be the D (5 bases). Deletions cut 7 bases from V and 4 bases from J, with 13 bases between. CDR3 length: 12 amino acids. The germline gives CDR1 SQVTM, CDR2 ANQGSEA. CDR3 amino acids: CSAVQGSTEAFF. The CDR3 DNA is TGCAGCGCCGTCCAGGGCAGCACTGAAGCTTTCTTT.

Only one count was recorded for this clonotype. The chain combines TRBV29-1 with TRBJ2-2; either TRBD1 or TRBD2 may fit D (6 bases each). Germline CDR1 SQVTM, CDR2 ANQGSEA. The CDR3 length is 14 residues. V lost 4 bases and J lost 5, with 14 bases in between. The CDR3 region has the DNA TGCAGCGTTGTGGTCGGGGGCCGGACCGGGGAGCTGTTTTTT. It specifies CSVVVGGRTGELFF.

This clonotype was observed a few times. This chain joins TRBV9 and TRBJ2-1; tentative D call: TRBD1 (6 bases). The CDR3 is made up of 14 amino acids. CDR1 SGDLS and CDR2 YYNGEE come from the germline V gene. With 3 bases removed from V and 6 bases from J, the gap between germline ends came to 13 bases. CDR3 in DNA: TGTGCCAGCAGCGCCCTGGGGGCCCCCAATGAGCAGTTCTTC. Its translation: CASSALGAPNEQFF.

The chain recombines TRBV15 with TRBJ1-4; D unresolved. The CDR3 is made up of 13 amino acids. V was cut by 0 bases and J by 10 bases, with 9 bases left in between. Germline lookup yields CDR1 LNHNV and CDR2 YYDKDF (reference sequence). This CDR3 is CATSRDAEGKLFF. The CDR3 DNA reads as TGTGCCACCAGCAGAGATGCGGAGGGAAAACTGTTTTTT.

This clonotype was detected ten times or more. The CDR3 protein is CASSVTVGQKETQYF. CDR3 nucleotides: TGTGCCAGCAGTGTCACCGTCGGACAGAAAGAGACCCAGTACTTC. The J gene is TRBJ2-5, the V gene TRBV6-1, with D perhaps matching TRBD1 (6 bases). Germline V gives CDR1 MNHNS, CDR2 SASEGT. V was trimmed by 4 bases and J by 3 bases, leaving 15 bases between them. This CDR3 comprises 15 residues.

The table lists this clonotype with many counts. This chain uses TRBV19 with TRBJ1-2; 7 nucleotides match TRBD1. The V segment lost 5 bases and the J segment 2 bases; nucleotides outside the gene matches: 11. The germline V gene has CDR1 LNHDA and CDR2 SQIVND (reference sequence). This CDR3 has 16 residues. CDR3 loop: CASSPPQKGANYGYTF. The CDR3 region has the DNA TGTGCCAGTAGTCCCCCCCAGAAGGGGGCGAACTATGGCTACACCTTC.

This clonotype appeared many times. CDR3 in DNA: TGTGCCAGCAGTGAAGCGGGGGGGCGTGAGACCCAGTACTTC. It yields the protein CASSEAGGRETQYF. The chain is built from TRBV6-1 and TRBJ2-5; D perhaps matches TRBD2 (7 bases). Germline V CDR1 and CDR2: MNHNS, SASEGT. CDR3 length: 14 residues. Trimming removed 0 bases from V and 5 bases from J, with 10 bases in between.

This clonotype was seen repeatedly, ten times or more. J is TRBJ2-2 and V is TRBV5-1; D uncertain. V dropped 1 base and J dropped 3 bases, with 7 bases sitting between them. CDR3 size: 14 residues. Per germline, CDR1 SGHRS and CDR2 YFSETQ. The CDR3 DNA reads as TGCGCCAGCAGCTTGAGAACAGACACCGGGGAGCTGTTTTTT. It codes for CASSLRTDTGELFF.

J is TRBJ1-6 and V is TRBV13; tentatively, D is TRBD1 (5 bases). Looked up from germline, CDR1 is PRHDT and CDR2 is FYEKMQ (reference sequence). The CDR3 has 15 residues. Trimming removed 2 bases from V and 7 bases from J, with 12 bases in between. CDR3 loop: CASSLKAGRNSPLHF. CDR3 sequence (DNA): TGTGCCAGCAGCTTAAAGGCAGGGCGAAATTCACCCCTCCACTTT.

In this sample, this clonotype turned up many times. The chain uses TRBV2 and TRBJ2-2, with 11 bases matching TRBD2. CDR3 length: 18 residues. Per germline, CDR1 SNHLY and CDR2 FYNNEI. With 1 base clipped from V and 2 bases from J, the junction kept 6 bases outside the gene matches. The chain's CDR3 is CASSEVLAGAPNTGELFF. CDR3 in DNA: TGTGCCAGCAGTGAAGTACTAGCGGGGGCACCTAACACCGGGGAGCTGTTTTTT.

This clonotype was observed at least ten times. The genes are TRBV7-9 and TRBJ1-2; TRBD1 is a possible D gene (5 bases). Between the trimmed V and J ends, which lost 5 bases and 2 bases, there was a span of 9 bases. Germline V gene sequence: CDR1 SEHNR, CDR2 FQNEAQ (reference sequence). There are 13 residues in the CDR3. The CDR3 here is CASSGQGNYGYTF. CDR3 nucleotides: TGTGCCAGCAGCGGACAAGGGAACTATGGCTACACCTTC.

The CDR3 region has the DNA TGCAGCGGAGGGGGGGAATGGGAGACCCAGTACTTC. Translating gives CSGGGEWETQYF. This chain connects TRBV29-1 to TRBJ2-5; maybe TRBD2 (7 bases). The CDR3 has 12 amino acids. Germline V CDR1 and CDR2: SQVTM, ANQGSEA. V shed 7 bases and J shed 5 bases, with 14 bases lying between them.